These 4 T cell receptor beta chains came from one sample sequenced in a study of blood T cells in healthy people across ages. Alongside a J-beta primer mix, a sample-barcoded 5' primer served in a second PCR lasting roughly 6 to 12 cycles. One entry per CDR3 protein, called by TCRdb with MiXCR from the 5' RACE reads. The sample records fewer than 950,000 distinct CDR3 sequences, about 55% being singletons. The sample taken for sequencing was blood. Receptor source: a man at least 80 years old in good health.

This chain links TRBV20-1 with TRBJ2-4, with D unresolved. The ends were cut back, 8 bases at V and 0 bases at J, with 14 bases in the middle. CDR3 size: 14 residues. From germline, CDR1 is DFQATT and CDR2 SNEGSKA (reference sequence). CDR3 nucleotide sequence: TGCAGTTGCTATCCGGGCCTAGCCAAAAACATTCAGTACTTC. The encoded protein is CSCYPGLAKNIQYF.

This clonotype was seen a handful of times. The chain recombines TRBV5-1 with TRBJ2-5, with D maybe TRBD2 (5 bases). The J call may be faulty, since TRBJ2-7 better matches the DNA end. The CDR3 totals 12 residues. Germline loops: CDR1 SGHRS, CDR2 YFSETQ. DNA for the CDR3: TGCGCCAGTTCGTCGGGGAACTACGAGCAGTACTTC. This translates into CASSSGNYEQYF.

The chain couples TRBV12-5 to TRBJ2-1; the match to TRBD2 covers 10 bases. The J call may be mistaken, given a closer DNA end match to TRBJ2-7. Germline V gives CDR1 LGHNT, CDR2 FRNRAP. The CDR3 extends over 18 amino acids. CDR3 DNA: TGTGCTAGTGGTTTGTCCTGGACTAGCGGCCCCCCCTACAATGAGCAGTACTTC. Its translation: CASGLSWTSGPPYNEQYF.

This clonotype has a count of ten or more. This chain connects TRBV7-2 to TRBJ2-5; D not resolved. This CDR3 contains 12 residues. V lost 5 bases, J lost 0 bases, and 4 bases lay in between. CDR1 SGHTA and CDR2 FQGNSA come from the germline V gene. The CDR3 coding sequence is TGTGCCAGCAGCCGGTACCAAGAGACCCAGTACTTC. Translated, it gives CASSRYQETQYF.